These T cell receptor beta chains were read from a single sample in a study of T cell repertoires in cytomegalovirus infection. Each CDR3 protein gets one entry after TCRdb re-called the reads with MiXCR. The table records fewer than 550,000 distinct CDR3 sequences, around a quarter of them present only once. Sequenced material: PBMCs. The origin of the receptors is a human donor in good health (CMV status not recorded). Some clones in this sample may be carry-over from other donors' samples. CDR3s include the opening cysteine and the closing phenylalanine or tryptophan. The order of the fields is V gene, D gene, clone size, J gene, CDR3 protein, CDR3 DNA. A D gene is named only where the DNA matches it firmly. Clone size is stated in some rows and not others, as once, few, many or a class when expanded.

>TRBV7-2|-|few|TRBJ2-5
CASSTPTRRQETQYF
TGTGCCAGCAGCACCCCGACTAGACGCCAAGAGACCCAGTACTTC
>TRBV4-3|TRBD2|-|TRBJ2-5
CASSQEGTSKETQYF
TGCGCCAGCAGCCAAGAAGGGACTAGTAAAGAGACCCAGTACTTC
>TRBV15|-|-|TRBJ1-4
CATSPRGAEGDEKLFF
TGTGCCACCAGCCCCCGAGGGGCAGAGGGAGATGAAAAACTGTTTTTT
>TRBV7-9|-|-|TRBJ2-3
CASSLDGGASTDTQYF
TGTGCCAGCAGCTTAGACGGCGGGGCTAGCACAGATACGCAGTATTTT
>TRBV4-1|-|-|TRBJ2-5
CASSPGLSETQYF
TGCGCCAGCAGCCCGGGACTTTCGGAGACCCAGTACTTC
>TRBV7-2|TRBD1|-|TRBJ2-7
CASSLRQGADEQYF
TGTGCCAGCAGCTTGAGACAGGGAGCCGACGAGCAGTACTTC
>TRBV7-6|TRBD1|few|TRBJ1-2
CASSTSRRQGDGYTF
TGTGCCAGCAGCACCAGCCGTCGACAGGGTGATGGCTACACCTTC
>TRBV5-4|TRBD2|-|TRBJ2-1
CASSSPGLAGVSEQFF
TGTGCCAGCAGCTCACCGGGACTAGCGGGAGTATCTGAGCAGTTCTTC
>TRBV12-3/TRBV12-4|-|few|TRBJ1-2
CASSLVWARDGYTF
TGTGCCAGCAGTTTGGTGTGGGCCAGGGATGGCTACACCTTC
>TRBV7-9|-|few|TRBJ1-1
CASSLGGKWGAFF
TGTGCCAGCAGCTTGGGGGGCAAGTGGGGAGCTTTCTTT
>TRBV7-8|TRBD2|-|TRBJ2-1
CASSLGILAGGLNEQFF
TGTGCCAGCAGCTTAGGGATTCTAGCGGGAGGGTTAAATGAGCAGTTCTTC
>TRBV7-7|-|-|TRBJ2-1
CASSLDSGEQFF
TGTGCTAGCAGCTTAGACAGTGGTGAGCAGTTCTTC
>TRBV25-1|-|few|TRBJ1-2
CASSEEGGYYGYTF
TGTGCCAGCAGTGAGGAGGGGGGCTACTATGGCTACACCTTC
>TRBV11-3|TRBD2|-|TRBJ2-2
CASSLGLLAGRPGELFF
TGTGCCAGCAGCTTAGGATTGCTAGCGGGACGTCCCGGGGAGCTGTTTTTT
>TRBV11-3|-|many|TRBJ2-2
CASSPTTRDTGELFF
TGTGCCAGCAGCCCTACCACTAGGGACACCGGGGAGCTGTTTTTT
>TRBV12-3/TRBV12-4|-|many|TRBJ1-1
CASSFSSRGDAFF
TGTGCCAGCAGTTTCTCTAGCCGCGGCGATGCTTTCTTT
>TRBV5-1|TRBD1|-|TRBJ1-2
CASSPRQGADYGYTF
TGCGCCAGCAGCCCACGACAGGGGGCCGACTATGGCTACACCTTC
>TRBV29-1|-|-|TRBJ2-3
CSASVQEDTQYF
TGCAGCGCTTCCGTGCAGGAGGATACGCAGTATTTT
>TRBV19|TRBD1|-|TRBJ1-1
CASTAFRDRGKRTEAFF
TGTGCCAGTACCGCGTTCCGGGACAGGGGGAAGAGGACTGAAGCTTTCTTT
>TRBV4-3|-|-|TRBJ1-2
CASSQVQVAGANGYTF
TGCGCCAGCAGCCAAGTACAAGTGGCGGGGGCCAATGGCTACACCTTC
>TRBV12-5|TRBD1|few|TRBJ1-1
CASGSQGGTEAFF
TGTGCTAGTGGTTCCCAGGGGGGGACTGAAGCTTTCTTT
>TRBV5-4|-|-|TRBJ2-1
CASSLGGPPRFF
TGTGCCAGCAGCTTGGGTGGACCTCCGAGGTTCTTC
>TRBV19|TRBD2|few|TRBJ2-1
CASRGTSGIGEQFF
TGTGCCAGTAGGGGGACTAGCGGGATTGGTGAGCAGTTCTTC
>TRBV27|TRBD2|-|TRBJ2-5
CASSSRAGGLETQYF
TGTGCCAGCAGTAGTAGAGCGGGAGGGTTGGAGACCCAGTACTTC
>TRBV19|TRBD2|-|TRBJ2-1
CASSKVLAGESYNEQFF
TGTGCCAGTAGTAAAGTTTTAGCGGGGGAGTCCTACAATGAGCAGTTCTTC
>TRBV5-1|-|few|TRBJ2-1
CASSPVADEQFF
TGCGCCAGCAGCCCGGTTGCAGATGAGCAGTTCTTC
>TRBV28|TRBD2|many|TRBJ2-2
CASSSLFGLAGVETGELFF
TGTGCCAGCAGTTCACTGTTTGGGCTAGCGGGAGTGGAGACCGGGGAGCTGTTTTTT
>TRBV20-1|-|few|TRBJ2-2
CSATNGINTGELFF
TGCAGTGCTACTAACGGGATTAACACCGGGGAGCTGTTTTTT
>TRBV7-3|-|-|TRBJ1-1
CASGFQENTEAFF
TGTGCCAGCGGCTTCCAGGAGAACACTGAAGCTTTCTTT
>TRBV7-2|-|few|TRBJ2-4
CASSLDSFPASIQYF
TGTGCCAGCAGCCTGGACAGCTTTCCTGCCAGCATTCAGTACTTC
>TRBV24-1|-|-|TRBJ2-1
CATSGGNEQFF
TGTGCCACCAGCGGTGGCAATGAGCAGTTCTTC